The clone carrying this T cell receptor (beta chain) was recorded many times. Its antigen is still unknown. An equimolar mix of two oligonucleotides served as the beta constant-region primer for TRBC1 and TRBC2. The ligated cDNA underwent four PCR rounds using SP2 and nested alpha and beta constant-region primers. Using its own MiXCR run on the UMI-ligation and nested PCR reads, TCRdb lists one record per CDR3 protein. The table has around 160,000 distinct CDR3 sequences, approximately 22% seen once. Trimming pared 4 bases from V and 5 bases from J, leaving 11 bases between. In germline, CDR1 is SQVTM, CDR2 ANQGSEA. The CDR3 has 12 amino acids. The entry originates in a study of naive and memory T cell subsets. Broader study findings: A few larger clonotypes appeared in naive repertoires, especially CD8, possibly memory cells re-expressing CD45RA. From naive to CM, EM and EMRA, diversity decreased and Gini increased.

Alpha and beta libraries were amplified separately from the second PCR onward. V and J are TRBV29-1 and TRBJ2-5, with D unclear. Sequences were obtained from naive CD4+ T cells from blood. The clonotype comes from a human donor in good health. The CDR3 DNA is TGCAGCGTTGCCGTTAGTGAGGAGACCCAGTACTTC. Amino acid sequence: CSVAVSEETQYF.